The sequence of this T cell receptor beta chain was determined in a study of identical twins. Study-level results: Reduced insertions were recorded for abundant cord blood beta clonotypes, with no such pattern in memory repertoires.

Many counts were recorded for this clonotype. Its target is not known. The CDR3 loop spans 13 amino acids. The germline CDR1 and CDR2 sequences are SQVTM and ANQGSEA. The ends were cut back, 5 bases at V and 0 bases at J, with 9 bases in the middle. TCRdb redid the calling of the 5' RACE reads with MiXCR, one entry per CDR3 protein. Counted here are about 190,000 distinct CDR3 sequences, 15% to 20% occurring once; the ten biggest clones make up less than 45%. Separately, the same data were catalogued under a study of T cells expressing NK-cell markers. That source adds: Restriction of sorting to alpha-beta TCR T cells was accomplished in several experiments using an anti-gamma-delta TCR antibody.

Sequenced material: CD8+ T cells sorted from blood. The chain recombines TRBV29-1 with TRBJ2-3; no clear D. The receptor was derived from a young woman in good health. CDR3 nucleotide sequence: TGCAGCGTTATGGAGAGGAGCACAGATACGCAGTATTTT. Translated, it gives CSVMERSTDTQYF.